Listed below are T cell receptor beta chains from one sample, sequenced in a study of early T cells in non-severe SARS-CoV-2 infection. Using its own MiXCR run on the 5' RACE reads, TCRdb lists one record per CDR3 protein. The sample yields approximately 81,000 distinct CDR3 sequences, around 5.6% seen once. The sample taken for sequencing was whole blood. The receptors here all came from an adult who was a healthcare worker with PCR-confirmed SARS-CoV-2 infection or an uninfected control (not recorded which). Each CDR3 is given with its conserved first and last residue. A D gene is named only where the DNA matches it firmly. Size tells how often a clone was seen (once, few, many) or the class of an expanded clone, and some rows leave it out.

TRBJ2-1,TRBD1,TRBV18,many,CASSPPDRAFNEQFF,TGTGCCAGCTCACCTCCGGACAGGGCCTTCAATGAGCAGTTCTTC
TRBJ2-2,-,TRBV27,many,CASSSVVGELFF,TGTGCCAGCTCGTCGGTGGTCGGGGAGCTGTTTTTT
TRBJ1-1,TRBD1,TRBV12-3/TRBV12-4,-,CASSLRDRGTEAFF,TGTGCCAGCAGTCTCCGGGACAGAGGCACTGAAGCTTTCTTT
TRBJ2-7,-,TRBV20-1,once,CSARREAYEQYF,TGCAGTGCACGGAGGGAGGCCTACGAGCAGTACTTC
TRBJ2-1,-,TRBV2,-,CASKYERLSSHLGNEQFF,TGTGCCAGCAAGTATGAACGATTGTCCTCCCACCTGGGCAATGAGCAGTTCTTC
TRBJ2-2,TRBD2,TRBV6-2/TRBV6-3,-,CASTPLLAGAGELFF,TGTGCCAGCACTCCCTTGCTAGCGGGAGCCGGGGAGCTGTTTTTT
TRBJ2-5,-,TRBV3-1,-,CASSQVKGPSGTQYF,TGTGCCAGCAGCCAAGTCAAAGGACCTTCCGGGACCCAGTACTTC
TRBJ2-1,TRBD1,TRBV10-2,many,CASRDRGYNEQFF,TGCGCCAGCAGGGACAGGGGCTACAATGAGCAGTTCTTC
TRBJ1-1,TRBD1,TRBV12-3/TRBV12-4,many,CASSSGTGHRLNTEAFF,TGTGCCAGCAGTTCGGGGACAGGGCATCGATTGAACACTGAAGCTTTCTTT
TRBJ2-5,-,TRBV5-4,-,CASTEPASQETQYF,TGTGCCAGCACCGAGCCTGCTAGTCAGGAGACCCAGTACTTC
TRBJ2-5,-,TRBV20-1,many,CSADPGGARETQYF,TGCAGTGCTGACCCAGGGGGGGCCAGGGAGACCCAGTACTTC
TRBJ1-5,TRBD1,TRBV2,many,CASSVGGRNQPQHF,TGTGCCAGCAGTGTAGGGGGCCGCAATCAGCCCCAGCATTTT
TRBJ2-1,TRBD2,TRBV20-1,many,CSARDRLAGGITYNEQFF,TGCAGTGCTAGAGATCGACTAGCGGGAGGGATAACCTACAATGAGCAGTTCTTC
TRBJ1-4,-,TRBV13,few,CASSGEGEKLFF,TGTGCCAGCAGCGGAGAGGGTGAAAAACTGTTTTTT
TRBJ1-3,-,TRBV7-2,few,CASSLEYSGNTIYF,TGTGCCAGCAGCTTAGAATATTCTGGAAACACCATATATTTT
TRBJ2-1,-,TRBV30,few,CAWSAETSYNEQFF,TGTGCCTGGAGTGCAGAGACTAGCTACAATGAGCAGTTCTTC
TRBJ2-3,TRBD1,TRBV4-2,many,CASSHDGVDRGSDTQYF,TGTGCCAGCAGCCATGATGGGGTGGACAGGGGGTCGGATACGCAGTATTTT
TRBJ2-7,TRBD1,TRBV5-1,many,CASSPTGQGGGEQYF,TGCGCCAGCAGCCCGACTGGACAGGGGGGTGGCGAGCAGTACTTC
TRBJ1-5,-,TRBV7-9,many,CASSLTLGQPQHF,TGTGCCAGCAGCTTGACCCTGGGACAGCCCCAGCATTTT
TRBJ2-5,TRBD1,TRBV7-9,-,CASSPTGGYGETQYF,TGTGCCAGCAGCCCAACAGGGGGTTATGGAGAGACCCAGTACTTC
TRBJ1-1,-,TRBV7-8,many,CASSYANTRNTEVFF,TGTGCCAGCAGCTATGCGAACACTAGGAACACTGAAGTTTTCTTT
TRBJ2-5,-,TRBV29-1,many,CSVESTYETQYF,TGCAGCGTTGAAAGTACTTACGAGACCCAGTACTTC
TRBJ2-5,-,TRBV29-1,few,CSVEVQETQYF,TGCAGCGTTGAAGTGCAAGAGACCCAGTACTTC
TRBJ1-4,-,TRBV7-9,many,CASSLNGGNEKLFF,TGTGCCAGCAGCTTAAATGGTGGTAATGAAAAACTGTTTTTT
TRBJ1-2,-,TRBV14,few,CASSHRGANYGYTF,TGTGCCAGCAGCCACCGGGGAGCTAACTATGGCTACACCTTC
TRBJ2-5,-,TRBV6-5,-,CASSYSGMEPKTQYF,TGTGCCAGCAGTTACTCAGGGATGGAACCAAAGACCCAGTACTTC
TRBJ1-5,-,TRBV12-3/TRBV12-4,few,CASSLKGGNQPQHF,TGTGCCAGCAGTTTGAAAGGGGGGAATCAGCCCCAGCATTTT
TRBJ2-7,-,TRBV20-1,few,CSAREIGRGDEQYF,TGCAGTGCTAGAGAAATCGGCAGGGGAGACGAGCAGTACTTC
TRBJ2-5,-,TRBV10-1,many,CASSESTARGKETQYF,TGCGCCAGCAGTGAGTCGACAGCTCGCGGGAAAGAGACCCAGTACTTC